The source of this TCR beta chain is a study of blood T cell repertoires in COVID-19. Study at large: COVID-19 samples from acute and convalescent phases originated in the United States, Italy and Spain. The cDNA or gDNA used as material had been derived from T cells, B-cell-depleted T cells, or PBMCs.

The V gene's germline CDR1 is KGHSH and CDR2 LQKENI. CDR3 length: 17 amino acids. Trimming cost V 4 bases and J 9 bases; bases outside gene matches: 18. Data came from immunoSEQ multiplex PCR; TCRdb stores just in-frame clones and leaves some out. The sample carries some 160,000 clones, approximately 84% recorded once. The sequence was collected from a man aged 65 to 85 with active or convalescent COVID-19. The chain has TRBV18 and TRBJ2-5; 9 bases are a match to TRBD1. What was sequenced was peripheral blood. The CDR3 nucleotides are TGTGCCAGCTCACGATCGAACCCCGGGACAGGGCCCAAGGCCCAGTACTTC. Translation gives CASSRSNPGTGPKAQYF. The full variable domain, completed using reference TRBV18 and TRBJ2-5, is NAGVMQNPRHLVRRRGQEARLRCSPMKGHSHVYWYRQLPEEGLKFMVYLQKENIIDESGMPKERFSAEFPKEGPSILRIQQVVRGDSAAYFCASSRSNPGTGPKAQYFGPGTRLLVL.